This T cell receptor (beta chain) was found in a study of blood T cell repertoires in COVID-19. The repertoire was sequenced with immunoSEQ multiplex PCR; TCRdb's copy has only in-frame clones and lacks some. Counted here are 130,000 or so clones, around nine tenths occurring once; the ten biggest clones make up roughly 18%. The germline V gene encodes CDR1 SNHLY and CDR2 FYNNEI. This CDR3 has 15 residues. V lost 3 bases and J lost 3, with 14 bases in between. The rearrangement links TRBV2 to TRBJ1-2; D might be TRBD1 (6 bases). The clonotype originates from a man aged 50-59 years with active or convalescent COVID-19. Sequencing was performed on peripheral blood. Here the CDR3 reads CASSDPGGGHYGYTF. CDR3 in DNA: TGTGCCAGCAGTGATCCTGGGGGGGGGCACTATGGCTACACCTTC.